Detailed here is one T cell receptor beta chain. No antigen is known for it. The data stem from a study of T cell responses to AZD1222 COVID-19 vaccine. Repertoires were generated with immunoSEQ multiplex PCR, while TCRdb's copy carries only in-frame clones and drops some. The table lists 80,000 to 90,000 clones, less than 90% of them singletons. Germline trimming cut 8 bases from V and 6 bases from J; bases unmatched to any gene: 9. From germline, CDR1 is WSHSY and CDR2 SAAADI. The CDR3 length is 13 residues. General study findings and limits: Spike-specific TCR breadth and depth were elevated following two AZD1222 doses.

The clonotype was recovered from an adult who received the AZD1222 COVID-19 vaccine. This chain uses TRBV10-2 with TRBJ1-1, with 7 bases fitting TRBD1. The input for sequencing was peripheral blood, taken 28 days after the second AZD1222 dose. The CDR3 loop is CASVTGDLAEAFF. The DNA for the CDR3 is TGCGCCAGCGTTACAGGGGATTTGGCTGAAGCTTTCTTT.